The clone carrying this T cell receptor beta chain was recorded at least ten times. The data belong to a study of blood T cells in healthy people across ages. The CDR3 length is 15 residues. Trimming stripped 4 bases from V and 0 bases from J, with 12 bases between. Per germline, CDR1 SGHRS and CDR2 YFSETQ. PCR was performed a second time for about 6 to 11 cycles using a sample-barcoded 5' primer and a J-beta primer mix. TCRdb passed the 5' RACE reads through MiXCR, listing each CDR3 protein once. The repertoire holds roughly 1.6 million distinct CDR3 sequences, with roughly 32% as singletons. The sample comprised blood. The chain couples TRBV5-1 to TRBJ2-3, with D perhaps being TRBD1 or TRBD2 (5 bases each). This receptor was taken from a woman aged 25 to 45 in good health. CDR3 sequence (DNA): TGCGCCAGCAGCCCGGGTGGGACCAGCACAGATACGCAGTATTTT. As protein: CASSPGGTSTDTQYF.